The source of this T cell receptor (beta chain) is a study of T cell changes during pregnancy in multiple sclerosis. TCRdb keeps only in-frame clones here, not all; method: immunoSEQ multiplex PCR. The data hold tens of thousands of clones, with more than 80% observed a single time. The CDR3 is 14 residues long. CDR1 is MNHEY, CDR2 SVGAGI, per germline. V was cut by 6 bases and J by 3 bases, with 12 bases left in between. The sample consisted of CD8+ T cells from peripheral blood mononuclear cells, taken in the first trimester of pregnancy. This clonotype was obtained from a female donor in good health, enrolled as a control in a pregnancy study. The chain combines TRBV6-5 with TRBJ1-3; TRBD1 is a possible D gene (6 bases). For the CDR3, the DNA is TGTGCCAGCAGGGACGGACAGTTTGGAAACACCATATATTTT. This encodes CASRDGQFGNTIYF.